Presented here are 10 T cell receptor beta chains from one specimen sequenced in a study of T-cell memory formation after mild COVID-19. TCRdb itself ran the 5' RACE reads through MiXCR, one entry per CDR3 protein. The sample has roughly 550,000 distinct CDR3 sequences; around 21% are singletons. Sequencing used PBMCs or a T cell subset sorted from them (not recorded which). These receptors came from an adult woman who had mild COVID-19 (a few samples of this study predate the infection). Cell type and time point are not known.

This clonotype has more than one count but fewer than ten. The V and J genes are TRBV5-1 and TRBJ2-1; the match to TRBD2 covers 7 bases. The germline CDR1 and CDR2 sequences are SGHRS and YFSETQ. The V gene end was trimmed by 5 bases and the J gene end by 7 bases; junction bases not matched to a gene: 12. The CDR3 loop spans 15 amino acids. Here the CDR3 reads CASSSGTNLRNEQFF. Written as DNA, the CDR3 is TGCGCCAGCAGTTCCGGGACTAACCTGAGGAATGAGCAGTTCTTC.

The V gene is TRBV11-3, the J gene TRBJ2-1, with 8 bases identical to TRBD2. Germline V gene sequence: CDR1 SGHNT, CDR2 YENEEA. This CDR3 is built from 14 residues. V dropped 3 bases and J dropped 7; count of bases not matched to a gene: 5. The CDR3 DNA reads TGTGCCAGCAGCTTCGAGCGGGGGAATAATGAGCAGTTCTTC. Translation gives CASSFERGNNEQFF.

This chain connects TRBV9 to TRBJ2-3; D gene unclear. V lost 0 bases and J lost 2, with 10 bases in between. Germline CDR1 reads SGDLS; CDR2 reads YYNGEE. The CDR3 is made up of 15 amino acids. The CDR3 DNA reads TGTGCCAGCAGCGTAGGAGGCTTCCCCACAGATACGCAGTATTTT. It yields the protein CASSVGGFPTDTQYF.

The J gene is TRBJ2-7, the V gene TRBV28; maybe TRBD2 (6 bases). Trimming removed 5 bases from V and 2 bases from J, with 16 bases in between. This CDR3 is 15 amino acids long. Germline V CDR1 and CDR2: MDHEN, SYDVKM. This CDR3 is CASSPRGSLTYEQYF. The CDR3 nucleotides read TGTGCCAGCAGTCCTCGGGGGTCCTTAACCTACGAGCAGTACTTC. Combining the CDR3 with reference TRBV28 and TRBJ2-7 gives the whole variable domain DVKVTQSSRYLVKRTGEKVFLECVQDMDHENMFWYRQDPGLGLRLIYFSYDVKMKEKGDIPEGYSVSREKKERFSLILESASTNQTSMYLCASSPRGSLTYEQYFGPGTRLTVT.

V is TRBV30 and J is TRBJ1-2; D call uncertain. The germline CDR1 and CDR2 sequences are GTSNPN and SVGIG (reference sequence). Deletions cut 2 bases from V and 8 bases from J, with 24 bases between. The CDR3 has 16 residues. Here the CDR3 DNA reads TGTGCCTGGAGTCCAAGCCCTGACAAGGCCCAAAAGGGCTACACCTTC. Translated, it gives CAWSPSPDKAQKGYTF.

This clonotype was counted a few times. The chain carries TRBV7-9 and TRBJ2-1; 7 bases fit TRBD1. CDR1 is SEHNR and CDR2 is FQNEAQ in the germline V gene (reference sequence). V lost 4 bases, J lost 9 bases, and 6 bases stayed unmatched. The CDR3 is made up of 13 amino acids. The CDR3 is CASSSDRAVEQFF. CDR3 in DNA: TGTGCCAGCAGCTCCGACAGGGCCGTTGAGCAGTTCTTC. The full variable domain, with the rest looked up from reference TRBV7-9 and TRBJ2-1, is DTGVSQNPRHKITKRGQNVTFRCDPISEHNRLYWYRQTLGQGPEFLTYFQNEAQLEKSRLLSDRFSAERPKGSFSTLEIQRTEQGDSAMYLCASSSDRAVEQFFGPGTRLTVL.

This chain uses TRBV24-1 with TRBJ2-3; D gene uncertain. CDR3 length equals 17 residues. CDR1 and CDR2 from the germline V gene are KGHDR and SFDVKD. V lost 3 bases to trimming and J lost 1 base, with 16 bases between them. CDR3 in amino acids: CATSDPPGGERTDTQYF. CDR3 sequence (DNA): TGTGCCACCAGTGATCCCCCGGGCGGAGAACGCACAGATACGCAGTATTTT.

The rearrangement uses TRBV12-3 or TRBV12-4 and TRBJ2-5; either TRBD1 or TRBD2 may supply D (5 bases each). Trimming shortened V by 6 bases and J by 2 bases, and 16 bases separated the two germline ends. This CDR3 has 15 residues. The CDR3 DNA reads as TGTGCCAGCAGCAGCCGGACACCGGGGCAAGAGACCCAGTACTTC. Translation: CASSSRTPGQETQYF.

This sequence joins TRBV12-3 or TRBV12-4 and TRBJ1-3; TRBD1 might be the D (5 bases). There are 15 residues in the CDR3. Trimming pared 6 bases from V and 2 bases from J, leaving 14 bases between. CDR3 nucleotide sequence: TGTGCCAGCAGCTGGGACCGGACGGCTGGAAACACCATATATTTT. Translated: CASSWDRTAGNTIYF.

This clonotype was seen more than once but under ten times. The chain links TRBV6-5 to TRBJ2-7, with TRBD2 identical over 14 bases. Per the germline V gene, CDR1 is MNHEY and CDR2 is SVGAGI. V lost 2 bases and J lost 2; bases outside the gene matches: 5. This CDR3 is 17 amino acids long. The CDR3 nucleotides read TGTGCCAGCAGTTACACCTCGGGACTAGCGGGGGCCTACGAGCAGTACTTC. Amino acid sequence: CASSYTSGLAGAYEQYF.